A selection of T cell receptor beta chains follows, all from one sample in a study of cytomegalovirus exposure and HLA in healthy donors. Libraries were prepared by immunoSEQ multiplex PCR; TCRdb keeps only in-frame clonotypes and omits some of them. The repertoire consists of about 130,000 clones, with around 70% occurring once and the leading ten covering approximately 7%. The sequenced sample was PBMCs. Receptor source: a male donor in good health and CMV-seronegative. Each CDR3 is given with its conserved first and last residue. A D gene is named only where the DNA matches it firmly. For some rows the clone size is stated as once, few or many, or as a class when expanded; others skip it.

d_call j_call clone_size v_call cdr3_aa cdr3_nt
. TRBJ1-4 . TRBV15 CATSRGGGRDNEKLFF TGTGCCACCAGCAGAGGTGGGGGCAGAGATAATGAAAAACTGTTTTTT
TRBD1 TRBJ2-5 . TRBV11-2 CASSSDRGETQYF TGTGCCAGCAGCTCGGACAGGGGGGAGACCCAGTACTTC
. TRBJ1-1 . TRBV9 CASSVGQVAEAFF TGTGCCAGCAGCGTAGGACAGGTGGCGGAAGCTTTCTTT
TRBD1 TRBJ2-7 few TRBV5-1 CASSPTRDREFYEQYF TGCGCCAGCAGCCCGACCCGGGACAGGGAATTCTACGAGCAGTACTTC
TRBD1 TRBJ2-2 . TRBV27 CATRSGQGVGELFF TGTGCCACCAGGTCGGGACAGGGAGTTGGGGAGCTGTTTTTT
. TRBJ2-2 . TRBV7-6 CASSLGLPGELFF TGTGCCAGCAGCTTAGGGCTTCCCGGGGAGCTGTTTTTT
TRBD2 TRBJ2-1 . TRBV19 CASVAGGLNEQFF TGTGCCAGTGTAGCGGGAGGCCTCAATGAGCAGTTCTTC
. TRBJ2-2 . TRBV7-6 CASSLIGGAGELFF TGTGCCAGCAGCTTAATCGGAGGGGCCGGGGAGCTGTTTTTT
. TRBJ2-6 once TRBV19 CASSTLGGFSGANVLTF TGTGCCAGTAGTACACTAGGGGGTTTCTCTGGGGCCAACGTCCTGACTTTC
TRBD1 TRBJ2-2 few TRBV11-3 CASSPRDRNTGELFF TGTGCCAGCAGCCCAAGGGACAGGAACACCGGGGAGCTGTTTTTT
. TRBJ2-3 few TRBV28 CASSLLEQSTDTQYF TGTGCCAGCAGTTTATTAGAACAGAGCACAGATACGCAGTATTTT
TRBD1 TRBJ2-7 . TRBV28 CASSTAGTGHYEQYF TGTGCCAGCAGTACCGCCGGGACAGGCCACTACGAGCAGTACTTC
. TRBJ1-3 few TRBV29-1 CSVSDSRSGNTIYF TGCAGCGTCTCCGACAGCCGCTCTGGAAACACCATATATTTT
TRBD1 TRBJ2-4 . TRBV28 CASSPRTGLGKNIQYF TGTGCCAGCAGTCCTCGGACAGGGTTGGGCAAAAACATTCAGTACTTC
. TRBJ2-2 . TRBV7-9 CSSSLREGELFF TGTTCCAGCAGCCTCAGGGAAGGGGAGCTGTTTTTT
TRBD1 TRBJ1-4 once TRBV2 CASSADRGREKLFF TGTGCCAGCAGTGCTGACAGGGGACGGGAAAAACTGTTTTTT
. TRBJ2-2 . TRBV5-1 CASSSLSGTGELFF TGCGCCAGCAGTTCTTTGTCGGGGACCGGGGAGCTGTTTTTT
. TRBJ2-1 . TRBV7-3 CASSLDPGLGYEQFF TGTGCCAGCAGCTTAGATCCGGGACTCGGATACGAGCAGTTCTTC
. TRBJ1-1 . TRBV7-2 CASSLFEGTEAFF TGTGCCAGCAGCTTATTCGAGGGCACTGAAGCTTTCTTT
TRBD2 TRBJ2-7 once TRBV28 CASSSPSGATSYEQYF TGTGCCAGCAGTTCACCTAGCGGGGCGACCTCCTACGAGCAGTACTTC
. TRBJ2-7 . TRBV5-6 CASSLIPGREGYEQYF TGTGCCAGCAGCTTGATCCCGGGGCGGGAAGGTTACGAGCAGTACTTC
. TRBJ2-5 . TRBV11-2 CASSPRPGDEETQYF TGTGCCAGCAGCCCGAGACCAGGGGATGAGGAGACCCAGTACTTC
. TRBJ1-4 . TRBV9 CASSGAVANEKLFF TGTGCCAGCAGTGGGGCGGTGGCTAATGAAAAACTGTTTTTT